This TCR beta chain derives from a study of Graves' ophthalmopathy and Graves' hyperthyroidism. Points from the study as a whole: Ophthalmopathy progression cases were predicted by the model with 55% to 71% sensitivity and roughly 72% specificity.

This clonotype was detected once. Its specificity is unknown. The CDR3 consists of 14 residues. The germline gives CDR1 SNHLY, CDR2 FYNNEI. The V and J ends lost 8 bases and 0 bases respectively, with 14 bases between them. Amplification of the TCR beta CDR3 regions used RNA transcripts (as template). RT-PCR in the first round used HTBI primers; a second-round multiplex PCR followed. Using its own MiXCR run on the multiplex PCR reads, TCRdb lists one record per CDR3 protein. The sample lists about 700,000 distinct CDR3 sequences; roughly 40% were seen once. Ophthalmopathy was moderately-to-severely active, CAS at least 3, NOSPECS at least 4, lasting under 3 months.

This TCR derives from an adult man with Graves' ophthalmopathy. Source material: peripheral blood. J is TRBJ2-7 and V is TRBV2; D is uncertain. The CDR3 loop reads CASRSAVSSYEQYF. In nucleotides, the CDR3 is TGTGCCAGCCGTTCGGCGGTAAGCTCCTACGAGCAGTACTTC.